This T cell receptor beta chain was profiled in a study of T cell responses to AZD1222 COVID-19 vaccine. At the level of the study: Pooling was applied to second doses at about 4 or about 12 weeks. Regarding the study as a whole: Vaccine-associated CD4 TCRs ranged over spike, dominating at 160-218 and 743-854. The donor group comprised mostly white British people and more females; the analysis possibly underestimated clonal diversity. Among spike-specific TCRs, nearly half reportedly target unmutated variant regions.

Germline V gene sequence: CDR1 SGHTA, CDR2 FQGNSA. The CDR3 is 14 residues long. The V end lost 5 bases, the J end lost 0 bases, and 11 bases lay between the germline ends. On this clone itself: Its antigen is still unknown.

The table came from immunoSEQ multiplex PCR; TCRdb's copy has only in-frame clones and leaves some out. The sample contains 130,000 to 150,000 clones, about 91% of which appear only once. The sequence was obtained from an adult in good health. The material sequenced was peripheral blood, taken on day 0 of AZD1222 vaccination. The gene calls are TRBV7-2 and TRBJ2-7, with D possibly being TRBD1 (5 bases). DNA of the CDR3: TGTGCCAGCAGCCAAGACAGACTCTCCTACGAGCAGTACTTC. As protein: CASSQDRLSYEQYF.